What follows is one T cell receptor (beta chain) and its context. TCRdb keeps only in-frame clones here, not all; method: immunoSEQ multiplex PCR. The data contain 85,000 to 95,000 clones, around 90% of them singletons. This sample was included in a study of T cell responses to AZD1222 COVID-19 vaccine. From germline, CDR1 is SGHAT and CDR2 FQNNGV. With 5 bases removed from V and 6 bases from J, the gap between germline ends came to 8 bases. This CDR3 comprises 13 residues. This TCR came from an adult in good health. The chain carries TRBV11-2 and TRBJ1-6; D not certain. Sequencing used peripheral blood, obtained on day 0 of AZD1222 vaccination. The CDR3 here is CASSGSTNSPLHF. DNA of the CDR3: TGTGCCAGCAGCGGCTCCACTAATTCACCCCTCCACTTT.